This T cell receptor beta chain was captured in a study of blood T cells in healthy people across ages. With respect to this clonotype: Its antigen remains unknown.

The use of a sample-barcoded 5' primer and a J-beta primer mix characterized a second PCR of roughly 6 to 11 cycles. TCRdb reprocessed the 5' RACE reads via MiXCR and lists one record per CDR3 protein. The repertoire holds around 970,000 distinct CDR3 sequences, with just over 50% as singletons. Study-wide points: Strong correlation was found linking TCR beta diversity to naive T cell percentage.

The V gene lost 3 bases and the J gene lost 3 bases, with 9 bases spanning the gap. Germline values: CDR1 SQVTM, CDR2 ANQGSEA. The CDR3 runs to 12 residues. The chain has TRBV29-1 and TRBJ2-7; TRBD2 is a possible D gene (6 bases). The sequenced sample consisted of blood. The TCR sequence derives from an older woman in good health. The CDR3 DNA follows: TGCAGCGTTGAGGAGGGCTACTACGAGCAGTACTTC. It is translated as CSVEEGYYEQYF.